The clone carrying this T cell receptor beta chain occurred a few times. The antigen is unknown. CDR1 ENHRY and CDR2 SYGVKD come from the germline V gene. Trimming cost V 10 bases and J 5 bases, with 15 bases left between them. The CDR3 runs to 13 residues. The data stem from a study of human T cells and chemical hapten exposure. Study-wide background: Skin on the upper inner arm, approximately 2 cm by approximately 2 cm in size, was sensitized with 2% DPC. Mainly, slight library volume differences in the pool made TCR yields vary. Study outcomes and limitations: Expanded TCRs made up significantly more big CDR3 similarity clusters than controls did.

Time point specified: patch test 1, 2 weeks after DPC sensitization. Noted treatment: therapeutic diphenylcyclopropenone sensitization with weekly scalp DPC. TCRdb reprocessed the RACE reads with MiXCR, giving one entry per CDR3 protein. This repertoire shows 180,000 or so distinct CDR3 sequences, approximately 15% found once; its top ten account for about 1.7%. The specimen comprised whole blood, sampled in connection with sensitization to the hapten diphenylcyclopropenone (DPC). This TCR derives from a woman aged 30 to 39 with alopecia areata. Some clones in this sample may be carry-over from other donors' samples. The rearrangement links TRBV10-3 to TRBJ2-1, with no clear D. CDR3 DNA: TGTGCCAACTCGGCACTCGGTGACAATGAGCAGTTCTTC. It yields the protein CANSALGDNEQFF.